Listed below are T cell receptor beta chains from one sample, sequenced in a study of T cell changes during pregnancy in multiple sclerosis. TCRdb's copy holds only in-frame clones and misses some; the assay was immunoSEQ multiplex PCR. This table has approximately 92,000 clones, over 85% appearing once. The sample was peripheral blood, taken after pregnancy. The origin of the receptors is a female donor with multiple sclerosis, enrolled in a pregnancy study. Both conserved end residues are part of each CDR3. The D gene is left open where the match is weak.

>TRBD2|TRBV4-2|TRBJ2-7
CASSQGLAENYEQYF
TGTGCCAGCAGCCAAGGACTAGCGGAGAACTACGAGCAGTACTTC
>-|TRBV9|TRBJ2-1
CASSVDGRAEQFF
TGTGCCAGCAGCGTAGACGGGAGAGCTGAGCAGTTCTTC
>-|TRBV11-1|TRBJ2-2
CASSFHGTLTGELFF
TGTGCCAGCAGCTTCCACGGGACACTCACCGGGGAGCTGTTTTTT
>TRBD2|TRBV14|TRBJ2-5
CASSLGTSGSRETQYF
TGTGCCAGCAGCCTCGGGACTAGCGGGAGTCGTGAGACCCAGTACTTC
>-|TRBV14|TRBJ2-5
CASSPVAGKETQYF
TGTGCCAGCAGCCCCGTGGCGGGCAAAGAGACCCAGTACTTC
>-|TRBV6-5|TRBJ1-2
CASSKTGGDGYTF
TGTGCCAGCAGTAAGACAGGAGGAGATGGCTACACCTTC
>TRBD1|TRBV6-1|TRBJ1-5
CASSGGTGGEQPQHF
TGTGCCAGCAGTGGAGGGACAGGGGGGGAGCAGCCCCAGCATTTT
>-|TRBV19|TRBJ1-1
CASSNPGRQRLGAFF
TGTGCCAGTAGCAACCCCGGTAGACAGAGACTTGGGGCTTTCTTT
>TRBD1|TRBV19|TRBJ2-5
CASSPLTGTGGRETQYF
TGTGCCAGTAGTCCGCTCACCGGGACAGGGGGCAGAGAGACCCAGTACTTC
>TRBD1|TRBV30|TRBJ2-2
CAAYRGRVVAGELFF
TGTGCCGCCTACAGGGGGCGAGTCGTGGCCGGGGAGCTGTTTTTT
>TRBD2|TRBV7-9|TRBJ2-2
CASSSILAGGPRTGELFF
TGTGCCAGCAGCTCTATTTTAGCGGGAGGGCCGAGGACCGGGGAGCTGTTTTTT
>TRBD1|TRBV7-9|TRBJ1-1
CASSPRTGRLATEAFF
TGTGCCAGCAGCCCGCGGACAGGGAGGCTGGCCACTGAAGCTTTCTTT
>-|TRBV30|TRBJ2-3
CAWSVLVTDTQYF
TGTGCCTGGAGTGTACTGGTCACAGATACGCAGTATTTT
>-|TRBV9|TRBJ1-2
CASSPDGGGNYGYTF
TGTGCCAGCAGCCCGGACGGGGGAGGTAACTATGGCTACACCTTC
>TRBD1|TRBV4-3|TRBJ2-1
CASSQLPGQGMTYNEQFF
TGCGCCAGCAGCCAATTACCGGGACAGGGGATGACCTACAATGAGCAGTTCTTC
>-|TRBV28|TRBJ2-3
CASSLSTDNESTDTQYF
TGTGCCAGCAGTTTATCTACCGACAATGAAAGCACAGATACGCAGTATTTT